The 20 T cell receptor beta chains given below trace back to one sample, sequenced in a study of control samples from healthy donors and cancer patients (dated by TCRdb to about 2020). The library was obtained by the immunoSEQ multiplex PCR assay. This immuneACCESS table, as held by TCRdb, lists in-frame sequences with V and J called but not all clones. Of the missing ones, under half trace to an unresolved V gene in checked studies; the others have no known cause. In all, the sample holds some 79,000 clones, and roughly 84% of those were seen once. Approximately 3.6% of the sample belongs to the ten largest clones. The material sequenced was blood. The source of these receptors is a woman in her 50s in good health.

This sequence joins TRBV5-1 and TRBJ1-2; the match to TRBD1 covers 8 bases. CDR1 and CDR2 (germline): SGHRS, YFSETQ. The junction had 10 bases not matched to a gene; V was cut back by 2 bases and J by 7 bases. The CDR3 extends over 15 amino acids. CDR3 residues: CASSFASGGLGGYTF. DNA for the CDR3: TGCGCCAGCAGCTTTGCCTCAGGGGGCCTCGGTGGCTACACCTTC.

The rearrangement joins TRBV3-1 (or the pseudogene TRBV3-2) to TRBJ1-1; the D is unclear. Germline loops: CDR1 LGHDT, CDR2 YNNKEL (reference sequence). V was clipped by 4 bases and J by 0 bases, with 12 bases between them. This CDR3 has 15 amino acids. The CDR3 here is CASSLQSGMNTEAFF. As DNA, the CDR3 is TGTGCCAGCAGCCTACAGAGTGGCATGAACACTGAAGCTTTCTTT.

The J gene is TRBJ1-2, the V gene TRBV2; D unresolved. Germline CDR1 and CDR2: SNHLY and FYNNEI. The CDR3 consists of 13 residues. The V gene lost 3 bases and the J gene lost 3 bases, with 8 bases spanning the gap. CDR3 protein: CASSDSRDYGYTF. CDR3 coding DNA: TGTGCCAGCAGTGATTCGCGAGACTATGGCTACACCTTC.

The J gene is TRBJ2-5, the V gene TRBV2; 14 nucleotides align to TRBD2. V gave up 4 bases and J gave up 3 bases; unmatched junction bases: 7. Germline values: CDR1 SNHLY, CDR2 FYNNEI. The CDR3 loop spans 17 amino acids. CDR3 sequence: CASSGYPGLAGEETQYF. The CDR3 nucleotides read TGTGCCAGCAGTGGTTATCCGGGACTAGCGGGAGAAGAGACCCAGTACTTC.

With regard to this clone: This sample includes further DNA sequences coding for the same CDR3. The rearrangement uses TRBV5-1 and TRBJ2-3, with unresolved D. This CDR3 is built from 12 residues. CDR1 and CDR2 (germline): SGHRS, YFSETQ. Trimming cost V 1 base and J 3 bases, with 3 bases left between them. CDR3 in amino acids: CASSLTTDTQYF. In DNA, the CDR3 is TGCGCCAGCAGCTTGACGACAGATACGCAGTATTTT.

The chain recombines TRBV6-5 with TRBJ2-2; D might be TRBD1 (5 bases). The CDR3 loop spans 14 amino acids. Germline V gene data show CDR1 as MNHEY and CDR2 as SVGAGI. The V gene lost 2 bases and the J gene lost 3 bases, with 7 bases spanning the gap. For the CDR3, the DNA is TGTGCCAGCAGTTACATCAGGGACACCGGGGAGCTGTTTTTT. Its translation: CASSYIRDTGELFF.

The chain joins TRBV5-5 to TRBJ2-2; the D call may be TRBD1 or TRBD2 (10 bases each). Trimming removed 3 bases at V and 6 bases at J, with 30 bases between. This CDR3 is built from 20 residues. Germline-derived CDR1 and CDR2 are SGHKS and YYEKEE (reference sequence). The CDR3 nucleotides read TGTGCCAGCAGCTCCACCGGGACAGGGGTGGTAGCGGGAGGTCCCGGGGAGCTGTTTTTT. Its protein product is CASSSTGTGVVAGGPGELFF.

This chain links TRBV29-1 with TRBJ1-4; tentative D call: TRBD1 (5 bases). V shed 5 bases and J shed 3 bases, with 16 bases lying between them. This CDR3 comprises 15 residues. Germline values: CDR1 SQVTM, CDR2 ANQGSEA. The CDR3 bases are TGCAGCGTTCTGGGTTGGGGGTCCTCTAATGAAAAACTGTTTTTT. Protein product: CSVLGWGSSNEKLFF. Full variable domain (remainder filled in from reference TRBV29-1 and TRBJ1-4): SAVISQKPSRDICQRGTSLTIQCQVDSQVTMMFWYRQQPGQSLTLIATANQGSEATYESGFVIDKFPISRPNLTFSTLTVSNMSPEDSSIYLCSVLGWGSSNEKLFFGSGTQLSVL.

The CDR3 nucleotides are TGTGCTAGTGGTTTGGAACCCCCCTACGAGCAGTACTTC. It yields the protein CASGLEPPYEQYF. The chain couples TRBV12-5 to TRBJ2-7, with D unresolved. The V and J ends lost 1 base and 2 bases respectively, with 6 bases between them. Germline V gene lookup returns CDR1 LGHNT and CDR2 FRNRAP. The CDR3 consists of 13 residues.

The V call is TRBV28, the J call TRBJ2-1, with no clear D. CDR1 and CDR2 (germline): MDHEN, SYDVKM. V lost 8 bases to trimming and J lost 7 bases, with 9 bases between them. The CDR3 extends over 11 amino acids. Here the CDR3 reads CASEGNNEQFF. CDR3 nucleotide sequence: TGTGCCAGCGAAGGTAATAATGAGCAGTTCTTC.

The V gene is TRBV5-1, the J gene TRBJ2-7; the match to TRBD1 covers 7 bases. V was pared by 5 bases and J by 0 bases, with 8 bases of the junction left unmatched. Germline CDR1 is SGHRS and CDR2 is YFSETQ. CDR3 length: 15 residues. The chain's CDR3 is CASSLSGTDSYEQYF. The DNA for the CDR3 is TGCGCCAGCAGTCTCTCCGGGACAGACTCCTACGAGCAGTACTTC. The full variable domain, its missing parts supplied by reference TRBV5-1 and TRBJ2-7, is KAGVTQTPRYLIKTRGQQVTLSCSPISGHRSVSWYQQTPGQGLQFLFEYFSETQRNKGNFPGRFSGRQFSNSRSEMNVSTLELGDSALYLCASSLSGTDSYEQYFGPGTRLTVT.

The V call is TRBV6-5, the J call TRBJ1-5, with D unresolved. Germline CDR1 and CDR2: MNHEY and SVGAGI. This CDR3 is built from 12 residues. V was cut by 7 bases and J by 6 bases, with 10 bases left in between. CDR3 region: CASKVVSQPQHF. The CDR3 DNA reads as TGTGCCAGCAAGGTTGTCAGTCAGCCCCAGCATTTT.

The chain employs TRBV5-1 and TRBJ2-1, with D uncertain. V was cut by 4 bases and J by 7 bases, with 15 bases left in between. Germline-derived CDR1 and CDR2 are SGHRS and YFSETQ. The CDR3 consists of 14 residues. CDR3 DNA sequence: TGCGCCAGCAGCCTCGGGTCCGAAGCGAATGAGCAGTTCTTC. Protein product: CASSLGSEANEQFF. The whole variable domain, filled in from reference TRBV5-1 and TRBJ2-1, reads KAGVTQTPRYLIKTRGQQVTLSCSPISGHRSVSWYQQTPGQGLQFLFEYFSETQRNKGNFPGRFSGRQFSNSRSEMNVSTLELGDSALYLCASSLGSEANEQFFGPGTRLTVL.

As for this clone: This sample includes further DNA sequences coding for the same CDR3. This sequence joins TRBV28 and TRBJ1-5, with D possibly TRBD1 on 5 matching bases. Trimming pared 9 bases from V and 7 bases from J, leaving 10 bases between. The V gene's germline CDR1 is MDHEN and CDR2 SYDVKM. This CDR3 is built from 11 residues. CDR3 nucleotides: TGTGCCAGTCAGGGTAACCAGCCCCAGCATTTT. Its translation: CASQGNQPQHF.

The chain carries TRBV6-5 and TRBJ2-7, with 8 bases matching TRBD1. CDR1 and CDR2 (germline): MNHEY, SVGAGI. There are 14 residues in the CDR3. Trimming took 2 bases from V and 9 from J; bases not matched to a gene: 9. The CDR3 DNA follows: TGTGCCAGCAGTTACCACGGGGCCGGGACAGGGCAGTACTTC. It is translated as CASSYHGAGTGQYF.

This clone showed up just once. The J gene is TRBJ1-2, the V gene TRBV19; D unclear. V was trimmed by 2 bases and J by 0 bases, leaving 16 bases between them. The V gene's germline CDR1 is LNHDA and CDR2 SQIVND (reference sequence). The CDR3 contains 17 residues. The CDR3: CASSINPVAEANYGYTF. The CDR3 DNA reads TGTGCCAGTAGTATAAACCCCGTAGCAGAAGCTAACTATGGCTACACCTTC.

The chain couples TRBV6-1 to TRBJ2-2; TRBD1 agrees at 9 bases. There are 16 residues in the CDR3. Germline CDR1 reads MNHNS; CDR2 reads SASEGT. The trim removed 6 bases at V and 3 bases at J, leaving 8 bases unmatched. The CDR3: CASRESGQGHTGELFF. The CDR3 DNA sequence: TGTGCCAGCAGGGAATCGGGACAGGGTCACACCGGGGAGCTGTTTTTT.

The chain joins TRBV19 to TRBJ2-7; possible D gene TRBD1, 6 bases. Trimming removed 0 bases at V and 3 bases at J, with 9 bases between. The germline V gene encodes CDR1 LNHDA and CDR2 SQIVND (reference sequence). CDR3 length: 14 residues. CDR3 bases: TGTGCCAGTAGTATAGAGGACAGTCTCTACGAGCAGTACTTC. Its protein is CASSIEDSLYEQYF.

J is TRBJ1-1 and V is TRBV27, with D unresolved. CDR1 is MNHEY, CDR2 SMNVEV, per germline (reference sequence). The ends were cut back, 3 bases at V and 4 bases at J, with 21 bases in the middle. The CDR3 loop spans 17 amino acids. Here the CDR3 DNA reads TGTGCCAGCAGTTTTCTCCAAAATCTGGGAGAAGGCACTGAAGCTTTCTTT. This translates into CASSFLQNLGEGTEAFF.

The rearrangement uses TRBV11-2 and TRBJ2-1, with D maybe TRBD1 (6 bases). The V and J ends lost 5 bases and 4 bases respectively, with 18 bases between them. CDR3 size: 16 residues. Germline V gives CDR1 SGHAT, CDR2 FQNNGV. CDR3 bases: TGTGCCAGCAGCCCCTTTACCGGGACACTTTACAATGAGCAGTTCTTC. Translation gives CASSPFTGTLYNEQFF.